The 17 T cell receptor beta chains below come from one sample, sequenced in a study of blood T cell repertoires in COVID-19. Clones were sequenced by immunoSEQ multiplex PCR, and TCRdb holds only the in-frame ones, with some missing. Of 450,000 or so clones in the sample, 85% to 90% are singletons; the top ten hold around 0.92%. The sequencing input was peripheral blood. The origin of the receptors is a man aged 18 to 30 with COVID-19, enrolled during active disease.

Here the CDR3 reads CSAWTSGRAGETQYF. Written as DNA, the CDR3 is TGCAGCGCCTGGACTAGCGGGAGGGCCGGGGAGACCCAGTACTTC. V usage is TRBV29-1 and J usage is TRBJ2-5; 15 bases agree with TRBD2. The V gene's germline CDR1 is SQVTM and CDR2 ANQGSEA. After removal of 7 bases from V and 5 bases from J, the junction contained 8 bases not matched to a gene. The CDR3 is made up of 15 amino acids.

The chain links TRBV2 to TRBJ1-2, with 7 bases that match TRBD1. There are 15 residues in the CDR3. The V gene end was trimmed by 10 bases and the J gene end by 0 bases; junction bases not matched to a gene: 11. CDR1 SNHLY and CDR2 FYNNEI come from the germline V gene. The CDR3 sequence: CATGTDVGANYGYTF. The CDR3 coding sequence is TGTGCCACCGGGACAGACGTGGGAGCTAACTATGGCTACACCTTC.

CDR3 sequence (DNA): TGTGCCAGCAGACCTCGACATCATTTACAAGAGACCCAGTACTTC. Translating it yields CASRPRHHLQETQYF. The gene calls are TRBV5-8 and TRBJ2-5; no clear D. In germline, CDR1 is SGHTS, CDR2 YDEGEE. The CDR3 has 15 residues. V dropped 5 bases and J dropped 2 bases, with 16 bases sitting between them.

The rearrangement joins TRBV14 to TRBJ2-5; 8 bases agree with TRBD2. CDR1 and CDR2 (germline): SGHDN, FVKESK. The CDR3 is 14 amino acids. V dropped 2 bases and J dropped 4; count of bases not matched to a gene: 3. CDR3: CASSQSGSAETQYF. The CDR3 nucleotides are TGTGCCAGCAGCCAAAGCGGGAGTGCAGAGACCCAGTACTTC.

V and J are TRBV27 and TRBJ1-4, with D unresolved. The V end was cut by 3 bases, the J end by 7 bases, with 9 bases between. The CDR3 extends over 13 amino acids. CDR1 is MNHEY, CDR2 SMNVEV, per germline (reference sequence). CDR3 DNA: TGTGCCAGCAGTTTTATTAATCGTGAAAAACTGTTTTTT. Translated: CASSFINREKLFF.

The CDR3 sequence is CASSDRPTYSNQPQHF. CDR3 in DNA: TGTGCCAGCTCAGACAGGCCTACATATAGCAATCAGCCCCAGCATTTT. The V call is TRBV19, the J call TRBJ1-5; maybe TRBD1 (6 bases). The CDR3 is made up of 16 amino acids. V lost 9 bases to trimming and J lost 0 bases, with 18 bases between them. Germline lookup yields CDR1 LNHDA and CDR2 SQIVND (reference sequence).

The chain combines TRBV29-1 with TRBJ2-7; 8 bases align to TRBD2. This CDR3 region has 14 residues. The V and J ends lost 1 base and 6 bases, in that order; junction bases with no gene match: 8. Germline assignment: CDR1 SQVTM and CDR2 ANQGSEA. The CDR3 nucleotides read TGCAGCGTTGAAGTTCGTTCTAGCGGGCGCGAGCAGTACTTC. Protein: CSVEVRSSGREQYF.

The CDR3 DNA is TGTGCCAGCAGCTTATTTTTAGGGGGACAGGGGGGCCTTTATGGCTACACCTTC. Its translation is CASSLFLGGQGGLYGYTF. V usage is TRBV7-2 and J usage is TRBJ1-2, with 11 bases fitting TRBD1. Trimming at V came to 2 bases and at J to 5 bases, leaving 13 bases not matched to a gene. The CDR3 consists of 18 residues. Germline V CDR1 and CDR2: SGHTA, FQGNSA.

This chain uses TRBV20-1 with TRBJ2-7, with a weak D call TRBD1 (5 bases). V was clipped by 3 bases and J by 4 bases, with 16 bases between them. Germline V gives CDR1 DFQATT, CDR2 SNEGSKA (reference sequence). The CDR3 is 14 amino acids. Here the CDR3 reads CSASPVTETYEQYF. In DNA form, the CDR3 reads TGCAGTGCTAGTCCCGTGACAGAGACTTACGAGCAGTACTTC.

The CDR3 DNA is TGTGCCTGGAGTAGCGCCAGCTACACGGGCGAGCAGTACTTC. It is translated as CAWSSASYTGEQYF. The rearrangement uses TRBV30 and TRBJ2-7; D is ambiguous. Germline V gene lookup returns CDR1 GTSNPN and CDR2 SVGIG (reference sequence). This CDR3 is 14 amino acids long. V was clipped by 2 bases and J by 6 bases, with 17 bases between them.

The CDR3 DNA reads as TGTGCCAGCAGTGACCATCAGGGGGCCGGAGCCAAAAACATTCAGTACTTC. Translating gives CASSDHQGAGAKNIQYF. V is TRBV25-1 and J is TRBJ2-4; 8 nucleotides agree with TRBD1. CDR3 length equals 17 residues. Germline V CDR1 and CDR2: MGHDK, SYGVNS. The junction had 7 bases not matched to a gene; V was cut back by 3 bases and J by 0 bases.

In this sample, this clone turned up once. V gene TRBV14 combines with J gene TRBJ2-7, with 13 positions matching TRBD2. There are 16 residues in the CDR3. Germline loops: CDR1 SGHDN, CDR2 FVKESK. Unmatched junction bases numbered 8, after V lost 3 bases and J lost 6 bases. CDR3 sequence reads: CASSQRGLAGAGEQYF. In DNA, the CDR3 is TGTGCCAGCAGCCAGAGAGGACTAGCGGGAGCTGGCGAGCAGTACTTC.

The J gene is TRBJ1-2, the V gene TRBV11-2; D is uncertain. The germline V gene has CDR1 SGHAT and CDR2 FQNNGV. Trimming removed 3 bases at V and 0 bases at J, with 14 bases between. The CDR3 covers 16 residues. The CDR3 spells CASSFLSQIANYGYTF. CDR3 in DNA: TGTGCCAGCAGCTTTCTGTCACAGATTGCTAACTATGGCTACACCTTC.

This rearrangement joins TRBV6-1 to TRBJ1-3, with D hard to call. Germline V gene data show CDR1 as MNHNS and CDR2 as SASEGT. Trimming shortened V by 2 bases and J by 0 bases, and 8 bases separated the two germline ends. The CDR3 is 15 amino acids. The CDR3 is CASSEFVSSGNTIYF. The CDR3 coding sequence is TGTGCCAGCAGTGAATTCGTGAGCTCTGGAAACACCATATATTTT.

The CDR3 DNA follows: TGTGCCAGCTCACAGGATCTGTACAATGAGCAGTTCTTC. Translated: CASSQDLYNEQFF. The chain joins TRBV2 to TRBJ2-1; a weak D match, TRBD1 (5 bases). Germline loops: CDR1 SNHLY, CDR2 FYNNEI. The V gene lost 8 bases and the J gene lost 4 bases, with 12 bases spanning the gap. CDR3 size: 13 residues.

This chain links TRBV30 with TRBJ2-3, with TRBD2 identical over 9 bases. The CDR3 has 15 residues. Germline V gives CDR1 GTSNPN, CDR2 SVGIG (reference sequence). Trimming removed 8 bases from V and 7 bases from J; junction bases left unmatched: 16. The CDR3: CAGLLAGRRGYTQYF. The CDR3 coding sequence is TGTGCCGGATTACTAGCGGGTCGGAGGGGTTATACGCAGTATTTT. Variable domain in full (rest from reference TRBV30 and TRBJ2-3): SQTIHQWPATLVQPVGSPLSLECTVEGTSNPNLYWYRQAAGRGLQLLFYSVGIGQISSEVPQNLSASRPQDRQFILSSKKLLLSDSGFYLCAGLLAGRRGYTQYFGPGTRLTVL.

This sequence joins TRBV9 and TRBJ2-1; possible D gene TRBD2, 6 bases. Per germline, CDR1 SGDLS and CDR2 YYNGEE. V was trimmed by 4 bases and J by 6 bases, leaving 20 bases between them. The CDR3 is 16 amino acids. CDR3 sequence reads: CASSPLFLARLNEQFF. CDR3 DNA sequence: TGTGCCAGCAGCCCACTCTTCCTAGCGCGACTCAATGAGCAGTTCTTC.